The text below deals with one TCR beta chain. As yet, its antigen is unknown. Trimming removed 2 bases from V and 4 bases from J; junction bases left unmatched: 10. From germline, CDR1 is SGHVS and CDR2 FNYEAQ. The CDR3 covers 17 residues. The source of the sample is a study of cytomegalovirus exposure and HLA in healthy donors. Study in general: The 120 validation repertoires matched the roughly 700 first-cohort repertoires in platform, a later analysis reported.

Repertoires were generated with immunoSEQ multiplex PCR, while TCRdb's copy carries only in-frame clones and drops some. The sample gives hundreds of thousands of clones, 65% to 85% of which show up once; about 14% is in the top ten. Findings and caveats of the study: Altogether, some 170 TCR beta chains were recorded as cytomegalovirus-associated. The tendency of first-cohort TCR clusters to co-occur in the roughly 120 validation repertoires was the finding of a later analysis.

The gene calls are TRBV7-6 and TRBJ2-1; 8 bases map to TRBD2. Source material: PBMCs. This TCR was recovered from a woman between 25 and 40 years old in good health and CMV-seropositive. Here the CDR3 DNA reads TGTGCCAGCAGCTTAAACATGGCGGGAGGAAATTACAATGAGCAGTTCTTC. Its translation is CASSLNMAGGNYNEQFF.